The 28 T cell receptor beta chains below come from one sample, sequenced in a study of blood T cells in healthy people across ages. For the second PCR, which ran for 7 to 11 cycles, a sample-barcoded 5' primer and a J-beta primer mix were used. Each CDR3 protein gets one entry after TCRdb re-called the 5' RACE reads with MiXCR. The top ten hold more than 8.5% of the sample, which has 800,000 to 950,000 distinct CDR3 sequences, about 29% seen once. These same data were also listed under a study on T cells of mothers and their children.

The sample was blood. All receptors derive from a woman aged 40 to 50 in good health.

In this sample, this clonotype turned up many times. The chain joins TRBV20-1 to TRBJ2-7, with D perhaps matching TRBD1 (5 bases). Germline V lookup: CDR1 DFQATT, CDR2 SNEGSKA (reference sequence). The CDR3 runs 13 residues. Trimming took off 3 bases at V and 0 bases at J, with 9 bases between the two ends. CDR3 residues: CSASAGYSYEQYF. CDR3 coding DNA: TGCAGTGCTAGTGCAGGGTACTCCTACGAGCAGTACTTC.

This chain joins TRBV27 and TRBJ2-2; D is perhaps TRBD1 (5 bases). Germline CDR1 reads MNHEY; CDR2 reads SMNVEV (reference sequence). CDR3 size: 13 residues. V gave up 5 bases and J gave up 6 bases, with 10 bases separating them. CDR3 DNA: TGTGCCAGCAGTCCCAGGGTACCCGGGGAGCTGTTTTTT. It encodes CASSPRVPGELFF.

This clonotype turned up a few times. The V and J genes are TRBV27 and TRBJ2-3, with D uncertain. This CDR3 comprises 15 residues. Germline V gene sequence: CDR1 MNHEY, CDR2 SMNVEV (reference sequence). Trimming removed 4 bases at V and 2 bases at J, with 13 bases between. The CDR3 bases are TGTGCCAGCAGTTCTGGCTTTATCGCCACAGATACGCAGTATTTT. It is translated as CASSSGFIATDTQYF.

This sequence joins TRBV7-2 and TRBJ2-1, with D maybe TRBD1 (6 bases). Judging by the DNA end, TRBJ2-7 fits better; the J call may be wrong. The CDR3 runs 19 residues. CDR1 SGHTA and CDR2 FQGNSA come from the germline V gene. CDR3 region: CASRREGTRRETGSYEQYF. The CDR3 DNA sequence: TGTGCCAGCCGCCGGGAAGGGACCCGAAGAGAAACAGGGAGCTACGAGCAGTACTTC.

J is TRBJ1-4 and V is TRBV7-2, with D perhaps TRBD1 (6 bases). Germline values: CDR1 SGHTA, CDR2 FQGNSA. Trimming shortened V by 2 bases and J by 8 bases, and 15 bases separated the two germline ends. This CDR3 contains 15 residues. The CDR3 loop reads CASSLMGGAGEKLFF. The CDR3, as DNA: TGTGCCAGCAGCTTAATGGGGGGCGCCGGAGAAAAACTGTTTTTT.

About this clonotype itself: This CDR3 fails to terminate in the conserved phenylalanine or tryptophan, so it likely reflects a read error. The rearrangement links TRBV12-3 or TRBV12-4 to TRBJ2-7; TRBD2 is a possible D gene (6 bases). V dropped 6 bases and J dropped 1 base, with 10 bases sitting between them. The CDR3 consists of 13 residues. The CDR3 is CASSPGRSYEQYS. The DNA for the CDR3 is TGTGCCAGCAGCCCCGGGAGATCCTACGAGCAGTACTCC.

This clonotype was seen a few times. This chain uses TRBV28 with TRBJ1-1, with a weak D call TRBD1 (5 bases). Between the trimmed V and J ends, which lost 5 bases and 7 bases, there was a span of 11 bases. Germline lookup yields CDR1 MDHEN and CDR2 SYDVKM. This CDR3 comprises 12 residues. The CDR3 spells CASSLGLYEAFF. The CDR3 DNA follows: TGTGCCAGCAGTCTGGGGCTATATGAAGCTTTCTTT.

This clonotype showed up many times. This chain connects TRBV24-1 to TRBJ2-1; 7 bases agree with TRBD1. The V and J ends lost 3 bases and 2 bases, in that order; junction bases with no gene match: 6. The CDR3 loop spans 16 amino acids. Looked up from germline, CDR1 is KGHDR and CDR2 is SFDVKD. CDR3 residues: CATSDPGQPTYNEQFF. The CDR3 nucleotides are TGTGCCACCAGTGATCCGGGACAGCCCACCTACAATGAGCAGTTCTTC.

The chain links TRBV7-2 to TRBJ1-2, with 8 bases that match TRBD1. From germline, CDR1 is SGHTA and CDR2 FQGNSA. Germline trimming cut 5 bases from V and 4 bases from J; bases unmatched to any gene: 6. The CDR3 spans 14 residues. The DNA of the CDR3 is TGTGCCAGCAGCAGTAACAGGGGGGCCTATGGCTACACCTTC. This codes for CASSSNRGAYGYTF.

Remarks on this clonotype: Being one base from a much bigger clone, this may be a read error. The chain links TRBV3-1 to TRBJ2-5; 8 positions match TRBD2. CDR3 length: 16 residues. The trim removed 4 bases at V and 1 base at J, leaving 8 bases unmatched. Germline V gene sequence: CDR1 LGHDT, CDR2 YNNKEL (reference sequence). For the CDR3, the DNA is TGTGCCAGCAGCCTTTATCGGCGGGGGGCCCAAGAGACCCAGTACTTC. Amino acids: CASSLYRRGAQETQYF.

This sequence joins TRBV5-5 and TRBJ1-6, with TRBD1 as a possible D gene (5 bases). Trimming cost V 5 bases and J 8 bases, with 17 bases left between them. Germline-derived CDR1 and CDR2 are SGHKS and YYEKEE (reference sequence). The CDR3 is 15 residues long. The CDR3 DNA follows: TGTGCCAGCAGACTGACCGGGACCGGGGATTCACCCCTCCACTTT. It is translated as CASRLTGTGDSPLHF.

The chain carries TRBV5-1 and TRBJ2-3, with 10 bases matching TRBD2. Germline CDR1 reads SGHRS; CDR2 reads YFSETQ. V dropped 4 bases and J dropped 8; count of bases not matched to a gene: 7. This CDR3 region has 14 residues. The CDR3 DNA follows: TGCGCCAGCAGCCTGACTAGCGGGCCAGGTACGCAGTATTTT. Protein product: CASSLTSGPGTQYF.

This clonotype was seen more than once but under ten times. The chain recombines TRBV20-1 with TRBJ2-5, with D perhaps TRBD1 (6 bases). The J call may be wrong; the DNA end is better matched by TRBJ2-7. Germline-derived CDR1 and CDR2 are DFQATT and SNEGSKA (reference sequence). CDR3 length equals 12 residues. The chain's CDR3 is CSARGTPYEQYF. CDR3 nucleotide sequence: TGCAGTGCTAGGGGGACACCATACGAGCAGTACTTC.

This clonotype was seen ten or more times. V and J are TRBV7-2 and TRBJ1-2; D gene ambiguous. Germline V gene data show CDR1 as SGHTA and CDR2 as FQGNSA. The CDR3 sequence is 12 residues long. Between the trimmed V and J ends, which lost 6 bases and 8 bases, there was a span of 13 bases. The CDR3 region is CASSPDTMGYTF. The CDR3 coding sequence is TGTGCCAGCAGTCCCGATACTATGGGCTACACCTTC.

The J gene is TRBJ2-2, the V gene TRBV7-3, with TRBD1 matching over 8 bases. J was trimmed by 4 bases and V by 5 bases; bases with no gene match: 6. This CDR3 is built from 15 residues. Germline V CDR1 and CDR2: SGHTA, FQGTGA. The CDR3 region has the DNA TGTGCCAGCAGCCTCCAGGGGGCCATCACCGGGGAGCTGTTTTTT. Translated, it gives CASSLQGAITGELFF. The entire variable domain, with the rest obtained from reference TRBV7-3 and TRBJ2-2, is as follows: GAGVSQTPSNKVTEKGKYVELRCDPISGHTALYWYRQSLGQGPEFLIYFQGTGAADDSGLPNDRFFAVRPEGSVSTLKIQRTERGDSAVYLCASSLQGAITGELFFGEGSRLTVL.

Here the CDR3 DNA reads TGTGCCAGCAGCTTCTTAAGAGAGACTGAAGCTTTCTTT. Translated: CASSFLRETEAFF. The chain joins TRBV7-2 to TRBJ1-1, with D unresolved. Trimming removed 3 bases from V and 5 bases from J, with 10 bases in between. The germline V gene has CDR1 SGHTA and CDR2 FQGNSA. The CDR3 is 13 amino acids.

This clonotype has a count of ten or more. The chain carries TRBV6-2 or TRBV6-3 and TRBJ2-5; D unresolved. This CDR3 has 14 amino acids. V shed 5 bases and J shed 0 bases, with 10 bases lying between them. Germline V gene data show CDR1 as MNHEY and CDR2 as SVGEGT. The CDR3 DNA reads as TGTGCCAGCAGTCCTCTAGGGAACCAAGAGACCCAGTACTTC. It encodes CASSPLGNQETQYF.

The chain employs TRBV5-1 and TRBJ2-5; D remains unclear. The V end lost 1 base, the J end lost 0 bases, and 7 bases lay between the germline ends. The CDR3 has 14 amino acids. Germline V gene sequence: CDR1 SGHRS, CDR2 YFSETQ. Here the CDR3 reads CASSLNSYQETQYF. The CDR3 DNA follows: TGCGCCAGCAGCTTGAACTCTTACCAAGAGACCCAGTACTTC.

This clonotype was seen at least ten times. CDR3 amino acids: CASSAGASLYNEQFF. The CDR3 DNA follows: TGCGCCAGCAGCGCTGGGGCCTCCCTTTACAATGAGCAGTTCTTC. The chain links TRBV5-1 to TRBJ2-1, with D possibly being TRBD1 (5 bases). Trimming shortened V by 4 bases and J by 4 bases, and 15 bases separated the two germline ends. The germline gives CDR1 SGHRS, CDR2 YFSETQ. The CDR3 has 15 amino acids.

V gene TRBV6-5 combines with J gene TRBJ2-1, with 12 bases identical to TRBD2. The CDR3 contains 16 residues. The J segment lost 4 bases and the V segment lost 2 bases, leaving 3 bases of the junction unmatched. Germline CDR1 is MNHEY and CDR2 is SVGAGI. CDR3 coding DNA: TGTGCCAGCAGTTACCAGACTAGCGGGAGTTACAATGAGCAGTTCTTC. Translated: CASSYQTSGSYNEQFF.

About this clonotype itself: One junction end disagrees with the germline gene, perhaps due to a read error. The chain recombines TRBV3-1 with TRBJ2-5; 14 bases match TRBD2. The CDR3 loop spans 19 amino acids. Germline V gene lookup returns CDR1 LGHDT and CDR2 YNNKEL (reference sequence). CDR3 in amino acids: CAGSQVRGLAGAHGETQYF. The CDR3 DNA is TGTGCCGGCAGCCAGGTCAGGGGACTAGCGGGGGCCCATGGAGAGACCCAGTACTTC.

The V and J genes are TRBV30 and TRBJ1-2, with no clear D. V was shortened by 4 bases and J by 8 bases, with 14 bases between the two germline ends. CDR1 GTSNPN and CDR2 SVGIG come from the germline V gene (reference sequence). The CDR3 totals 12 residues. The CDR3 reads CAWTGSLGGYTF. The CDR3 DNA is TGTGCCTGGACAGGATCCCTGGGGGGCTACACCTTC. Combining the CDR3 with reference TRBV30 and TRBJ1-2 gives the whole variable domain SQTIHQWPATLVQPVGSPLSLECTVEGTSNPNLYWYRQAAGRGLQLLFYSVGIGQISSEVPQNLSASRPQDRQFILSSKKLLLSDSGFYLCAWTGSLGGYTFGSGTRLTVV.

This clonotype was seen only a few times. CDR3 in amino acids: CASSLVGVSNTEAFF. The CDR3 coding sequence is TGTGCCAGCAGCTTAGTAGGTGTGAGCAACACTGAAGCTTTCTTT. The chain links TRBV7-2 to TRBJ1-1; no firm D call. The CDR3 runs to 15 residues. The germline V and J ends were trimmed by 1 base and 2 bases, with 11 bases remaining between them. Germline CDR1 is SGHTA and CDR2 is FQGNSA.

This clonotype showed up just once. The V gene is TRBV7-2, the J gene TRBJ1-5, with 7 bases identical to TRBD1. The CDR3 covers 14 residues. V was pared by 8 bases and J by 3 bases, with 7 bases of the junction left unmatched. CDR1 is SGHTA and CDR2 is FQGNSA in the germline V gene. CDR3 loop: CASGDRGPNQPQHF. In DNA, the CDR3 is TGTGCCAGCGGGGATAGGGGGCCCAATCAGCCCCAGCATTTT.

The CDR3 DNA follows: TGTGCCAGCAGACAAGGGACTAGCGGGGGAGGAGAGGCCTACAATGAGCAGTTCTTC. Protein sequence: CASRQGTSGGGEAYNEQFF. The chain combines TRBV5-6 with TRBJ2-1; 14 positions agree with TRBD2. This CDR3 comprises 19 residues. CDR1 is SGHDT, CDR2 YYEEEE, per germline. Unmatched junction bases numbered 12, after V lost 5 bases and J lost 2 bases.

This clonotype showed up many times. The chain joins TRBV6-1 to TRBJ2-7, with 9 positions matching TRBD2. Trimming took 5 bases from V and 0 from J; bases not matched to a gene: 8. CDR1 and CDR2 from the germline V gene are MNHNS and SASEGT. The CDR3 has 16 residues. DNA for the CDR3: TGTGCCAGCAGTACCTATCTAGCGGGGTTCTCCTACGAGCAGTACTTC. This translates into CASSTYLAGFSYEQYF.

This clonotype was seen only a few times. This rearrangement joins TRBV20-1 to TRBJ2-1; 9 bases match TRBD2. Per the germline V gene, CDR1 is DFQATT and CDR2 is SNEGSKA (reference sequence). CDR3 length: 13 residues. After removal of 6 bases from V and 10 bases from J, the junction contained 10 bases not matched to a gene. DNA of the CDR3: TGCAGTGCATCGCGGGGGGGATCTTGGGAGCAGTTCTTC. This sequence encodes CSASRGGSWEQFF.

The V gene is TRBV6-6, the J gene TRBJ1-5; tentatively, D is TRBD1 (5 bases). Germline CDR1 reads MNHNY; CDR2 reads SVGAGI (reference sequence). Trimming cost V 6 bases and J 4 bases, with 10 bases left between them. This CDR3 is 13 amino acids long. The CDR3 loop is CASRGWGNQPQHF. DNA for the CDR3: TGTGCCAGCAGAGGATGGGGGAATCAGCCCCAGCATTTT.